This TCR beta chain was sequenced in a study of blood T cell repertoires in COVID-19. CDR1 is LNHDA, CDR2 SQIVND, per germline (reference sequence). Trimming pared 6 bases from V and 4 bases from J, leaving 21 bases between. The CDR3 extends over 17 amino acids. In the original processing: Researchers report that nucleated cell counts were estimated from reference gene primer amplification. Measured with immunoSEQ multiplex PCR; TCRdb has only the in-frame clones, and not every one. Clonal size and the V and J genes are those of that table, whereas D and trimming came from the DNA. This sample has hundreds of thousands of clones, with less than 90% found just once. Seattle-derived patients entered the study during active infection and were followed longitudinally.

Sequencing used peripheral blood. The chain links TRBV19 to TRBJ1-4; possible D gene TRBD1, 5 bases. The sequence was obtained from a woman aged 55-75 years with COVID-19, enrolled during active disease. CDR3: CASSSLGGADSNEKLFF. The DNA for the CDR3 is TGTGCCAGTAGCTCTCTCGGTGGGGCAGACAGTAATGAAAAACTGTTTTTT.